Listed below are T cell receptor beta chains from one sample, sequenced in a study of shared clonotypes between healthy human individuals. The method was immunoSEQ multiplex PCR; TCRdb's version includes in-frame clones alone and lacks a portion of them. This table has approximately 2.5 million clones, over 85% appearing once. Sequencing used naive CD4+ T cells from PBMCs. The receptors derive from a man younger than 35 in good health. Some clones in this sample may be carry-over from other donors' samples. The CDR3 runs from the conserved cysteine through the conserved F or W.

j_call cdr3_length v_call cdr3_aa
. 16 TRBV5-1 CASLPGGSGRKYEQYF
TRBJ1-1 12 TRBV19 CASSLGPLGAFF
TRBJ1-5 22 TRBV2 CASSKSPNRQGLQELSNQPQHF
TRBJ2-3 14 TRBV5-4 CASSLVAAPDTQYF
TRBJ2-7 18 TRBV5-1 CASSLVIASGTGAYEQYF
TRBJ2-2 16 TRBV2 CASSEFAPSNTGELFF
TRBJ2-3 14 TRBV11-2 CASSPGLAGETQYF
TRBJ2-1 13 TRBV15 CATSRWADNEQFF
TRBJ1-2 11 TRBV6-4 CASSGGGGYTF
TRBJ2-7 18 TRBV28 CASSFPPGLAGARHEQYF
TRBJ1-1 15 TRBV5-1 CASSSQTGTGTEAFF
TRBJ1-2 14 TRBV30 CAWSVEGRSYGYTF
TRBJ1-6 14 TRBV30 CAWSIPGGNSPLHF
TRBJ2-7 14 TRBV27 CASSSRTDTYEQYF
TRBJ1-1 15 TRBV5-1 CASSTRQGGATEAFF
TRBJ2-7 15 TRBV11-1 CASGPSALQPGEQYF
TRBJ1-4 14 TRBV2 CASSEGRGNEKLFF
TRBJ2-7 15 TRBV5-1 CASSFTTGKLYEQYF
TRBJ2-3 18 TRBV4-2 CASSQGLGRNPGTDTQYF
TRBJ2-2 16 TRBV5-1 CASSLEGVGNTGELFF
TRBJ2-5 17 TRBV5-6 CASSLALTSGRGGTQYF
TRBJ2-1 14 TRBV28 CASSLLSRMVEQFF
TRBJ2-1 15 TRBV19 CASTGTMAGYFEQFF
TRBJ2-7 12 TRBV5-1 CASSLDRDEQYF
TRBJ2-7 12 TRBV10-3 CATGTGVGEQYF